Shown below are 31 T cell receptor beta chains from a single sample sequenced in a study of metastatic and nonmetastatic thyroid tumors (dated by TCRdb to the early 2020s). The protocol used for the library was PCR. Data came from an Illumina HiSeq 4000. In-frame beta chains were kept once TCRdb had trimmed the public reads at Q25 with fastp and called clones with MiXCR. This sample holds some 15,000 clones; roughly 23% were observed only once. The ten largest clones take up around 9.3% of the sample. Before undergoing thyroid surgery, none of the patients had been given any kind of treatment. The source material was adjacent normal tissue. Receptors originate from a female donor with papillary thyroid cancer or a benign thyroid nodule (not recorded which). Some clones in this sample may be carry-over from other donors' samples.

V gene TRBV20-1 combines with J gene TRBJ1-6; no clear D gene. Germline V gene sequence: CDR1 DFQATT, CDR2 SNEGSKA (reference sequence). V was trimmed by 1 base and J by 10 bases, leaving 14 bases between them. The CDR3 has 14 amino acids. CDR3 in DNA: TGCAGTGCTAGAGGGGCAAGGGAGGGCTCACCCCTCCACTTT. Translating it yields CSARGAREGSPLHF.

This clone was counted a few times. The J gene is TRBJ2-1, the V gene TRBV6-2 or TRBV6-3; the match to TRBD2 covers 8 bases. From germline, CDR1 is MNHEY and CDR2 SVGEGT. V dropped 5 bases and J dropped 4; count of bases not matched to a gene: 7. The CDR3 spans 15 residues. Here the CDR3 reads CASSPPGLVYNEQFF. CDR3 coding DNA: TGTGCCAGCAGTCCTCCGGGACTAGTTTACAATGAGCAGTTCTTC.

This clone was counted ten times or more. The same CDR3 can be traced to other DNA sequences in this sample. The genes are TRBV5-1 and TRBJ2-3; perhaps TRBD2 as D (6 bases). Trimming took 5 bases from V and 4 from J, leaving 14 bases between them. The CDR3 sequence is 14 residues long. Germline V CDR1 and CDR2: SGHRS, YFSETQ. In DNA, the CDR3 is TGCGCCAGCAGTAGCGGACCGGCCTCAGATACGCAGTATTTT. Its translation is CASSSGPASDTQYF.

In this sample, this clone turned up a few times. Other DNA sequences in the same sample also yield this CDR3. The DNA of the CDR3 is TGTGCCAGCAGTTTACGGGTGCCCAACTACGAGCAGTACTTC. Translated: CASSLRVPNYEQYF. This chain uses TRBV27 with TRBJ2-7; D not certain. The V end was cut by 2 bases, the J end by 3 bases, with 11 bases between. This CDR3 is 14 amino acids long. The germline V gene has CDR1 MNHEY and CDR2 SMNVEV (reference sequence).

The rearrangement joins TRBV6-2 or TRBV6-3 to TRBJ1-2, with 9 bases identical to TRBD1. The V gene end was trimmed by 2 bases and the J gene end by 6 bases; junction bases not matched to a gene: 16. This CDR3 comprises 18 residues. Germline-derived CDR1 and CDR2 are MNHEY and SVGEGT. CDR3 nucleotide sequence: TGTGCCAGCAGTTACCCGACGGACAGGGGACGATATTGGGATGGCTACACCTTC. Translating gives CASSYPTDRGRYWDGYTF.

This chain links TRBV7-3 with TRBJ2-2, with 11 positions matching TRBD2. In germline, CDR1 is SGHTA, CDR2 FQGTGA. This CDR3 is 15 amino acids long. V shed 2 bases, J shed 4 bases, and the junction held 0 bases outside the gene matches. The CDR3 DNA reads as TGTGCCAGCAGCTTACTAGCGGGAGGCACCGGGGAGCTGTTTTTT. Its translation: CASSLLAGGTGELFF.

V gene TRBV6-1 combines with J gene TRBJ1-1; tentatively, D is TRBD1 (5 bases). CDR1 MNHNS and CDR2 SASEGT come from the germline V gene. The germline V and J ends were trimmed by 2 bases and 5 bases, with 15 bases remaining between them. The CDR3 is 15 residues long. The DNA for the CDR3 is TGTGCCAGCAGTGAATGGTACTCAGGGTGGACTGAAGCTTTCTTT. Translating it yields CASSEWYSGWTEAFF.

A word on this clone: The sample holds other DNA sequences that translate to the same CDR3. The chain is built from TRBV11-2 and TRBJ2-3; maybe TRBD2 (5 bases). From germline, CDR1 is SGHAT and CDR2 FQNNGV. Trimming took off 3 bases at V and 1 base at J, with 17 bases between the two ends. The CDR3 is made up of 17 amino acids. CDR3 sequence reads: CASSLALTTRGTDTQYF. Written as DNA, the CDR3 is TGTGCCAGCAGCTTGGCTCTTACAACTAGAGGCACAGATACGCAGTATTTT. The whole variable domain, remainder taken from reference TRBV11-2 and TRBJ2-3, is EAGVAQSPRYKIIEKRQSVAFWCNPISGHATLYWYQQILGQGPKLLIQFQNNGVVDDSQLPKDRFSAERLKGVDSTLKIQPAKLEDSAVYLCASSLALTTRGTDTQYFGPGTRLTVL.

This clone was recorded a few times. One end of the junction does not line up with germline, which may come from a read error. The chain joins TRBV19 to TRBJ2-1, with D perhaps given as TRBD1 or TRBD2 (5 bases each). CDR1 and CDR2 from the germline V gene are LNHDA and SQIVND (reference sequence). CDR3 length equals 12 residues. In nucleotides, the CDR3 is TGTTCCAGTACCCTGGGGGTGGGTGAGCAGTTCTTC. Amino acid sequence: CSSTLGVGEQFF.

This chain uses TRBV6-2 or TRBV6-3 with TRBJ2-1; D may be TRBD1 or TRBD2 (5 bases each). V gave up 2 bases and J gave up 4 bases, with 9 bases separating them. This CDR3 is 14 amino acids long. The germline V gene has CDR1 MNHEY and CDR2 SVGEGT. CDR3 loop: CASSYHGGYNEQFF. The CDR3 DNA follows: TGTGCCAGCAGTTACCATGGGGGTTACAATGAGCAGTTCTTC.

This clone is labeled large. The chain joins TRBV12-5 to TRBJ1-1; TRBD1 aligns across 7 bases. The CDR3 spans 12 residues. V dropped 1 base and J dropped 11; count of bases not matched to a gene: 4. Per the germline V gene, CDR1 is LGHNT and CDR2 is FRNRAP. The CDR3 DNA follows: TGTGCTAGTGGTTTGGGACAGGGAAGGGCTTTCTTT. It encodes CASGLGQGRAFF.

V is TRBV9 and J is TRBJ2-1, with 9 bases aligning to TRBD1. The germline CDR1 and CDR2 sequences are SGDLS and YYNGEE. CDR3 size: 15 residues. V lost 2 bases to trimming and J lost 6 bases; unmatched junction nucleotides: 6. The CDR3 here is CASSVEGQGGNEQFF. CDR3 in DNA: TGTGCCAGCAGCGTTGAGGGACAGGGTGGCAATGAGCAGTTCTTC.

This clone came up a few times. The chain has TRBV2 and TRBJ2-7, with TRBD1 identical over 8 bases. Trimming at V came to 3 bases and at J to 6 bases, leaving 10 bases not matched to a gene. The CDR3 totals 15 residues. Germline V lookup: CDR1 SNHLY, CDR2 FYNNEI. The CDR3 reads CASSDSVGQGAEQYF. CDR3 DNA sequence: TGTGCCAGCAGTGATTCCGTAGGACAGGGCGCCGAGCAGTACTTC.

This chain joins TRBV5-1 and TRBJ2-7, with TRBD2 matching over 9 bases. This CDR3 has 16 amino acids. V lost 0 bases, J lost 5 bases, and 9 bases stayed unmatched. From germline, CDR1 is SGHRS and CDR2 YFSETQ. CDR3 in amino acids: CASSLARGSGSDEQYF. As DNA, the CDR3 is TGCGCCAGCAGCTTGGCCAGAGGTAGCGGGAGCGACGAGCAGTACTTC.

This clone came up a few times. The V gene is TRBV5-1, the J gene TRBJ2-7; perhaps D is TRBD1 or TRBD2 (5 bases each). CDR3 length: 14 residues. The V gene's germline CDR1 is SGHRS and CDR2 YFSETQ. V dropped 0 bases and J dropped 6 bases, with 13 bases sitting between them. CDR3 in amino acids: CASSLGQFGGEQYF. In nucleotides, the CDR3 is TGCGCCAGCAGCTTGGGACAGTTTGGGGGCGAGCAGTACTTC.

This clone was detected a few times. This chain links TRBV4-2 with TRBJ2-1, with 9 positions matching TRBD2. CDR3 size: 17 residues. Germline V CDR1 and CDR2: LGHNA, YNFKEQ. V was clipped by 6 bases and J by 3 bases; unmatched bases: 12. This chain's CDR3 is CASRRGISGRFYNEQFF. The CDR3 nucleotides are TGTGCCAGCAGGCGGGGGATTAGCGGGAGATTCTACAATGAGCAGTTCTTC.

V is TRBV2 and J is TRBJ1-1; D is unclear. Germline loops: CDR1 SNHLY, CDR2 FYNNEI. Deletions cut 7 bases from V and 0 bases from J, with 9 bases between. CDR3 length: 13 amino acids. The CDR3 spells CASMFQMNTEAFF. The CDR3, as DNA: TGTGCCAGCATGTTCCAGATGAACACTGAAGCTTTCTTT.

This clone was recorded a few times. Other nucleotide sequences from this sample produce the same CDR3. The gene calls are TRBV5-1 and TRBJ2-7, with D tentatively TRBD2 (5 bases). Germline V gene sequence: CDR1 SGHRS, CDR2 YFSETQ. This CDR3 spans 14 amino acids. The V gene lost 0 bases and the J gene lost 0 bases, with 7 bases spanning the gap. The chain's CDR3 is CASSLAGNSYEQYF. The CDR3 nucleotides read TGCGCCAGCAGCTTGGCCGGGAACTCCTACGAGCAGTACTTC.

V usage is TRBV27 and J usage is TRBJ2-5, with TRBD2 matching 10 bases. This CDR3 region has 16 residues. CDR1 MNHEY and CDR2 SMNVEV come from the germline V gene (reference sequence). V was pared by 7 bases and J by 5 bases, with 13 bases of the junction left unmatched. CDR3 sequence (DNA): TGTGCCAGCACCCCTTCTAGCGGGAGCAGTGGGGAGACCCAGTACTTC. This translates into CASTPSSGSSGETQYF.

CDR3 in amino acids: CASRKQTFSYEQYF. CDR3 DNA: TGTGCCAGCAGGAAACAGACCTTCTCCTACGAGCAGTACTTC. The chain is built from TRBV6-1 and TRBJ2-7, with D hard to call. CDR3 size: 14 residues. In germline, CDR1 is MNHNS, CDR2 SASEGT. Trimming took 6 bases from V and 0 from J, leaving 12 bases between them.

This clone was seen a few times. The chain carries TRBV11-2 and TRBJ2-3; 7 positions match TRBD2. The CDR3 covers 15 residues. V shed 1 base, J shed 2 bases, and the junction held 3 bases outside the gene matches. Germline values: CDR1 SGHAT, CDR2 FQNNGV. The CDR3 sequence is CASSLGGRVTDTQYF. DNA of the CDR3: TGTGCCAGCAGCTTAGGTGGGAGGGTCACAGATACGCAGTATTTT.

This chain joins TRBV20-1 and TRBJ2-1; D is uncertain. The CDR3 sequence is 10 residues long. Trimming left V 5 bases short and J 12 bases short, with 11 bases between. The germline V gene encodes CDR1 DFQATT and CDR2 SNEGSKA (reference sequence). In DNA form, the CDR3 reads TGCAGTGCTGTAAGGCAATTGCAGTTCTTC. Translated: CSAVRQLQFF.

This clone is categorized as medium-sized. The rearrangement uses TRBV18 and TRBJ1-3; 8 bases fit TRBD1. This CDR3 has 16 amino acids. The junction had 4 bases not matched to a gene; V was cut back by 0 bases and J by 3 bases. The germline V gene has CDR1 KGHSH and CDR2 LQKENI. CDR3 residues: CASSPPRTGYGNTIYF. The CDR3 nucleotides read TGTGCCAGCTCACCACCCAGGACAGGGTATGGAAACACCATATATTTT.

This chain connects TRBV30 to TRBJ2-7; D may be TRBD2 (5 bases). The V end lost 3 bases, the J end lost 2 bases, and 17 bases lay between the germline ends. Germline loops: CDR1 GTSNPN, CDR2 SVGIG (reference sequence). The CDR3 covers 15 residues. The CDR3 DNA reads as TGTGCCTGGAGAGTAAAATCGGGGAATACCTACGAGCAGTACTTC. It codes for CAWRVKSGNTYEQYF.

This clone was seen many times. Distinct nucleotide sequences in the sample also encode this CDR3. The chain uses TRBV5-8 and TRBJ2-1, with D perhaps being TRBD1 or TRBD2 (5 bases each). Trimming removed 5 bases at V and 13 bases at J, with 10 bases between. The CDR3 is 10 residues long. From germline, CDR1 is SGHTS and CDR2 YDEGEE. In DNA form, the CDR3 reads TGTGCCAGCAGGGGACGCCAACAGTTCTTC. It encodes CASRGRQQFF.

V usage is TRBV7-3 and J usage is TRBJ2-2; no clear D gene. The V and J ends lost 2 bases and 2 bases respectively, with 6 bases between them. The CDR3 consists of 14 residues. Germline V gives CDR1 SGHTA, CDR2 FQGTGA. The CDR3 protein is CASSLQPNTGELFF. The DNA of the CDR3 is TGTGCCAGCAGCTTACAGCCCAACACCGGGGAGCTGTTTTTT.

This clone has a handful of counts. The V call is TRBV6-1, the J call TRBJ1-2; TRBD1 might be the D (5 bases). From germline, CDR1 is MNHNS and CDR2 SASEGT. Trimming stripped 6 bases from V and 0 bases from J, with 17 bases between. CDR3 length: 16 amino acids. The DNA of the CDR3 is TGTGCCAGCAGCGACCCTCAGGGTCAGACTAACTATGGCTACACCTTC. Translating it yields CASSDPQGQTNYGYTF.

This clone was counted a few times. The V and J genes are TRBV20-1 and TRBJ1-2; TRBD1 aligns across 7 bases. CDR1 is DFQATT, CDR2 SNEGSKA, per germline (reference sequence). This CDR3 region has 14 residues. V shed 3 bases and J 0 bases; nucleotides not matched to a gene: 4. CDR3 DNA sequence: TGCAGTGCTAGCGGGGACAGTTCTAACTATGGCTACACCTTC. Protein: CSASGDSSNYGYTF.

This clone was found a few times. V usage is TRBV12-3 or TRBV12-4 and J usage is TRBJ1-1; 7 bases are shared with TRBD1. The CDR3 runs 14 residues. J was trimmed by 4 bases and V by 6 bases; bases with no gene match: 8. For the CDR3, the DNA is TGTGCCAGCAGATCGACAGGGATGGGCACTGAAGCTTTCTTT. As protein: CASRSTGMGTEAFF.

This clone was seen more than once but under ten times. The J gene is TRBJ2-3, the V gene TRBV10-2; 8 bases match TRBD2. The CDR3 totals 15 residues. The germline gives CDR1 WSHSY, CDR2 SAAADI. V lost 0 bases to trimming and J lost 4 bases; unmatched junction nucleotides: 3. The CDR3 DNA follows: TGCGCCAGCAGTGAGTCCCGGGGGGGCTCAGATACGCAGTATTTT. The encoded protein is CASSESRGGSDTQYF.

The rearrangement links TRBV20-1 to TRBJ2-1; a weak D match, TRBD2 (6 bases). The germline CDR1 and CDR2 sequences are DFQATT and SNEGSKA (reference sequence). The CDR3 contains 14 residues. V was cut by 4 bases and J by 0 bases, with 10 bases left in between. CDR3 bases: TGCAGTGCTACCCTCGGGAGCTCCTACAATGAGCAGTTCTTC. Translation gives CSATLGSSYNEQFF.